The clone carrying this T cell receptor (beta chain) came up a few times. Its antigen is undetermined. CDR3 size: 13 residues. Germline assignment: CDR1 ENHRY and CDR2 SYGVKD. V was shortened by 11 bases and J by 6 bases, with 19 bases between the two germline ends. Treatment here: oral pan-JAK inhibitor, 5-10 mg twice daily. cDNA serving as the sequencing template came from extracted, reverse transcribed RNA. Repertoires were generated with immunoSEQ multiplex PCR, while TCRdb's copy carries only in-frame clones and drops some. In the table there are 110,000 or so clones, roughly 50% of which are singletons. This sample is drawn from a study of CD8+ T cells in alopecia areata. Findings of the study overall: Any link of baseline CD8+ expansion to response, resting on one nonresponder, remains uncertain. Scalp and blood retained many expanded lesional clones during tofacitinib.

This sequence was found in a human donor with alopecia areata. Material: CD4+ T cells sorted from blood, obtained at week 24, from a patient treated with tofacitinib. The rearrangement links TRBV10-3 to TRBJ1-1, with D perhaps matching TRBD1 (6 bases). The CDR3 DNA reads TGTGCCGTTACCGGGACGGCAGGGGCTGAAGCTTTCTTT. Translation: CAVTGTAGAEAFF.